This T cell receptor beta chain was documented in a study of T-cell reconstitution after alpha-beta-depleted transplantation in children. The germline V and J ends were trimmed by 1 base and 9 bases, with 10 bases remaining between them. The CDR3 is 14 residues long. For TCRbeta, the library was prepared with unique molecular identifiers. Each CDR3 protein gets one entry after TCRdb re-called the PCR reads with MiXCR. The table lists about 610,000 distinct CDR3 sequences, roughly a tenth of them singletons, with less than 5% in the top ten. This clonotype was observed at least ten times. The chain carries TRBV12-3 or TRBV12-4 and TRBJ1-6, with a tentative D call TRBD1 (5 bases). The source of this sequence is a human donor who donated a stem cell graft to a child with acute myeloid leukemia. The starting material was PBMCs from the stem cell graft donor, obtained from the stem cell graft. Written as DNA, the CDR3 is TGTGCCAGCAGTTTAGGAGGGGATAGTTCACCCCTCCACTTT. Translation gives CASSLGGDSSPLHF.